This TCR beta chain originates from a study of T cell responses to AZD1222 COVID-19 vaccine. The length of the CDR3 is 14 residues. The germline CDR1 and CDR2 sequences are PRHDT and FYEKMQ (reference sequence). Trimming at V came to 3 bases and at J to 1 base, leaving 0 bases not matched to a gene. Sequenced by immunoSEQ multiplex PCR; TCRdb stores in-frame clones only, minus some. The repertoire shows over 140,000 clones; the top ten hold over 2%. Sequencing was carried out using peripheral blood. The sequence was collected from an adult in good health. J is TRBJ2-3 and V is TRBV13; 8 bases agree with TRBD2. The chain's CDR3 is CASSFSGGTDTQYF. As DNA, the CDR3 is TGTGCCAGCAGCTTTAGCGGGGGCACAGATACGCAGTATTTT.